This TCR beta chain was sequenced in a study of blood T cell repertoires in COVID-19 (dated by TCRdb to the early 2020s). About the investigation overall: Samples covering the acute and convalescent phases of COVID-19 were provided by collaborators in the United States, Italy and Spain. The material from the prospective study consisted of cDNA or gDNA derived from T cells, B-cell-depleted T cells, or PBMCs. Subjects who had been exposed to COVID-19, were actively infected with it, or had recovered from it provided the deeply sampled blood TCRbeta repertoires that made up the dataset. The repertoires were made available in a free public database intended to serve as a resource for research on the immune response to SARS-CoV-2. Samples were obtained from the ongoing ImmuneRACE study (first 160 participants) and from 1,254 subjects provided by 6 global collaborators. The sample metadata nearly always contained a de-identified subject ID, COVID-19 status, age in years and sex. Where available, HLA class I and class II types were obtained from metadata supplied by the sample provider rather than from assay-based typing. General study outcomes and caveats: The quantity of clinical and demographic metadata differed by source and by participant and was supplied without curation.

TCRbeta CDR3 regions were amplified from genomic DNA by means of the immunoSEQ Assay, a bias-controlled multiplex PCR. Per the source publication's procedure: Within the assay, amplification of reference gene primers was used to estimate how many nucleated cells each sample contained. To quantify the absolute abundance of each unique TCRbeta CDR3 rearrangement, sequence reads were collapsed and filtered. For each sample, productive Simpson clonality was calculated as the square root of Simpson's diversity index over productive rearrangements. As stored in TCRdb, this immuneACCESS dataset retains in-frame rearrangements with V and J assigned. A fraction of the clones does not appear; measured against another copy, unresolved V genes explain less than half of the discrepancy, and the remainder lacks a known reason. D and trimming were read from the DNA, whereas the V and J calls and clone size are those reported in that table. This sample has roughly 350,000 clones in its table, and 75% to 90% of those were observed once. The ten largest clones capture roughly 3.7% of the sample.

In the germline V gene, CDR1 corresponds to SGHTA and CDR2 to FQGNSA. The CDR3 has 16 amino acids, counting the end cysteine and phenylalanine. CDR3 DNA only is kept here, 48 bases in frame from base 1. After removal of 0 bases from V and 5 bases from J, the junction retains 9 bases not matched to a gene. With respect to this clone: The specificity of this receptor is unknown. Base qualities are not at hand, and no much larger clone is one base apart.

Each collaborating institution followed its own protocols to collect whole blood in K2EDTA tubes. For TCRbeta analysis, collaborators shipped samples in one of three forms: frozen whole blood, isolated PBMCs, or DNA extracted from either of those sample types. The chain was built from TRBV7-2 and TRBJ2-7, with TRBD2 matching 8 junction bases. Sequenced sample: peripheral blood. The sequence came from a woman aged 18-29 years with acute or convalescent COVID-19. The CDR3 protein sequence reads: CASSLAPGRAGNEQYF. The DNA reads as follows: TGTGCCAGCAGCTTAGCCCCCGGGAGGGCCGGGAACGAGCAGTACTTC.